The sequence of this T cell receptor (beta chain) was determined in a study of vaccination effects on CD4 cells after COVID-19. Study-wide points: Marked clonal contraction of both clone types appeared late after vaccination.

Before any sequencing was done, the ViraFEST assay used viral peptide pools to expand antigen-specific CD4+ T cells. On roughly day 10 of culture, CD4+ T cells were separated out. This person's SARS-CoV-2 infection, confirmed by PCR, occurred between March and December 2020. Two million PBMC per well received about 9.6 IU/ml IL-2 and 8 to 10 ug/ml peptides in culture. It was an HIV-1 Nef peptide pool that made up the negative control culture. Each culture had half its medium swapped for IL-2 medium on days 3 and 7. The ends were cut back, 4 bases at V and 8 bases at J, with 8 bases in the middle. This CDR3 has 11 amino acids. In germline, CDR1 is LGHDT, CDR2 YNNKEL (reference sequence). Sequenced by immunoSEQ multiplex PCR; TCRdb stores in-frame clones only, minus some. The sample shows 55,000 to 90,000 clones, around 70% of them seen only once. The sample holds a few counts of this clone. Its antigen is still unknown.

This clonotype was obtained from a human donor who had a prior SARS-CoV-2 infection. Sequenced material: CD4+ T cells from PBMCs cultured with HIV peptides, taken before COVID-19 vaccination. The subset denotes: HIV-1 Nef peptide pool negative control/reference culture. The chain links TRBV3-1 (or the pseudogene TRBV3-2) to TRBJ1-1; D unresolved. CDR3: CASSLGLEAFF. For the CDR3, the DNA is TGTGCCAGCAGCCTAGGTCTAGAAGCTTTCTTT.